The rows below give T cell receptor beta chains drawn from one sample of a study of beta chain features in type 1 diabetes. Data came from immunoSEQ multiplex PCR; TCRdb stores just in-frame clones and leaves some out. The sample records a few hundred thousand clones, roughly 14% being singletons. Source material: naive CD4+ T cells from blood. The receptors come from a man younger than 45 in good health. The CDR3 runs from the conserved cysteine through the conserved F or W. The D gene is left open where the match is weak. The size entry is marked missing in some rows and otherwise reads once, few, many or a size class.

d_call,j_call,v_call,clone_size,cdr3_aa,cdr3_nt
TRBD2,TRBJ2-5,TRBV4-3,.,CASSQGSSGPQETQYF,TGCGCCAGCAGCCAAGGTTCTAGCGGGCCTCAAGAGACCCAGTACTTC
.,TRBJ2-6,TRBV18,.,CASSPVEAGANVLTF,TGTGCCAGCTCTCCGGTGGAAGCTGGGGCCAACGTCCTGACTTTC
.,TRBJ2-7,TRBV29-1,.,CSVETYEQYF,TGCAGCGTTGAGACCTACGAGCAGTACTTC
TRBD2,TRBJ2-3,TRBV7-3,few,CASSFRSTSGSLNTQYF,TGTGCCAGCAGCTTCCGATCGACTAGCGGGAGCTTAAATACGCAGTATTTT
.,TRBJ2-1,TRBV5-6,once,CASSKRRSSYNEQFF,TGTGCCAGCAGTAAAAGGAGGAGCTCCTACAATGAGCAGTTCTTC
.,TRBJ2-7,TRBV10-3,few,CAISARGPYYEQYF,TGTGCCATCAGTGCGAGAGGGCCCTACTACGAGCAGTACTTC
.,TRBJ2-3,TRBV9,.,CASSTGTIDVDTQYF,TGTGCCAGCAGCACCGGCACCATTGACGTGGATACGCAGTATTTT
TRBD1,TRBJ2-3,TRBV13,.,CASSTDRESTDTQYF,TGTGCCAGCAGCACGGACAGGGAGAGCACAGATACGCAGTATTTT
.,TRBJ2-3,TRBV6-5,.,CASRPERLDTQYF,TGTGCCAGCAGACCAGAACGATTGGATACGCAGTATTTT
TRBD1,TRBJ2-1,TRBV7-3,few,CASGTGVNNEQFF,TGTGCCAGTGGGACAGGGGTCAACAATGAGCAGTTCTTC
.,TRBJ2-1,TRBV2,few,CASSMDASSSYNEQFF,TGTGCCAGCAGTATGGACGCCTCGAGCTCCTACAATGAGCAGTTCTTC